This TCR beta chain was sequenced in a study of monozygotic twins with inflammatory bowel disease (dated 2019 in TCRdb). Describing the broader study: The complete study included about 28 monozygotic twin pairs: 19 IBD-discordant Danish pairs and nine German pairs, of which four were IBD-concordant and five were IBD-discordant. The search for disease-associated traits relied mainly on comparing IBD patients with their genetically identical healthy co-twins within discordant pairs. Each individual had, on average, about 151 000 unique TCRalpha sequences and 181 000 unique TCRbeta sequences available for analysis. Broader findings and caveats from the paper: TCRbeta repertoire diversity, by inverse Simpson index, was decreased in IBD patients compared with their healthy co-twins. The results gave no support for a single strong signal or clonotype linked to IBD. Distinction between different T cell subtypes could not be achieved in the analysis. Concordant and discordant twins showed no difference in repertoire similarity, possibly because of limited statistical power. Because patients were on differing immunosuppressive treatments, the repertoires may have picked up extra background noise and inter-individual variability. Fewer clonotypes were shared with other individuals by IBD patients than by healthy twins, most markedly in patients showing signs of disease activity.

As for this clonotype: Its specific antigen is unknown.

Including cysteine and phenylalanine, the CDR3 has 14 amino acids. The DNA is not on file. The germline V gene supplies CDR1 KGHDR and CDR2 SFDVKD. From each donor, a 2.5 ml peripheral blood sample was drawn into PAXgene tubes and stored at -80 degrees C. Without T cell sorting, total RNA was isolated from whole blood using the PAXgene blood miRNA kit on an automated QIAcube. Peripheral blood from monozygotic twin pairs concordant or discordant for inflammatory bowel disease was subjected to deep TCRalpha and TCRbeta repertoire profiling with unique molecular barcoding. Smoking habits were recorded for all twin pairs, and each individual was classified as a current, former or never smoker. Library prep was done by 5' RACE. The input for every TCR library was 3,500 to 4,000 ng of total RNA. For each sample, cDNA synthesis with SMARTScribe reverse transcriptase was split into eight separate reactions. Unique molecular identifiers containing a 6-nucleotide sample barcode were introduced through template switching during cDNA synthesis. TCRalpha and TCRbeta cDNA was amplified in two nested PCRs of roughly 17 and 9 cycles, and bead purification was carried out after each PCR. Before amplification, cDNA was treated with uracil DNA-glycosylase and purified using the QIAquick PCR purification kit. The second PCR added Illumina TruSeq-compatible adapters along with sample-specific barcodes. Library quality and concentration were checked on TapeStation and Qubit, and libraries were pooled at around 4.9 ng each. Pooled libraries were sequenced on an Illumina HiSeq2500 single-index Rapid Run with 2 x 100 bp reads and custom sequencing primers. From the authors' description of their analysis: MiGEC version 1.2.6 was used for UMI-based consensus assembly, which corrected PCR and sequencing errors. MiXCR version 2.1.1 was used to carry out V(D)J alignment, clonotype assembly and CDR3 extraction. Gene usage, clonotype sharing and MAIT/NKT TCR abundance were normalised by analysing the top 1000, 10 000 and 20 000 clonotypes per sample. Diversity was computed as the inverse Simpson index with the vegan R package after downsampling to 27 000 UMIs. Paired Mann-Whitney U tests on discordant twin pairs were used, with Benjamini-Hochberg multiple-testing correction. TCRdb reprocessed the reads into one record per CDR3 protein sequence, lacking DNA. What appears here as the V and J calls and clone size reflects TCRdb's work, not the paper's. The sample's own table lists more than 300,000 distinct CDR3 sequences. 2.5% to 3% of the sample belongs to the ten largest clones.

The chain is made from TRBV24-1 and TRBJ2-5; there is no DNA to check the TCRdb D call of TRBD1. This TCR came from a human donor with ulcerative colitis or Crohn's disease, or a healthy co-twin of an affected twin (not recorded which). The sequenced material came from blood. The CDR3 in this case is CATSGTGYQETQYF.